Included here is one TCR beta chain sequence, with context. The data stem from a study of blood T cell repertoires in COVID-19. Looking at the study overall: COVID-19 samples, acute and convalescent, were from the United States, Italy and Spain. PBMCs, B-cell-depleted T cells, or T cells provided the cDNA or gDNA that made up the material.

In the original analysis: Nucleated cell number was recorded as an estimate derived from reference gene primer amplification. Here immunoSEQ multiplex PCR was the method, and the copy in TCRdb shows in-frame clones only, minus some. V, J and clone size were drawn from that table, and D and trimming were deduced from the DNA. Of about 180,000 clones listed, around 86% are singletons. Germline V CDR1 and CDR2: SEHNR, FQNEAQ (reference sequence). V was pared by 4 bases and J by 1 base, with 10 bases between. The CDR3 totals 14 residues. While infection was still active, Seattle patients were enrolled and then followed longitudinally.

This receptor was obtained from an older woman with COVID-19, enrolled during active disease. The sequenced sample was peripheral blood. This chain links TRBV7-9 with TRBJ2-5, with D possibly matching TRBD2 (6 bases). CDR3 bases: TGTGCCAGCAGCTCCGGGACTCTCCAAGAGACCCAGTACTTC. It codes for CASSSGTLQETQYF.